A selection of T cell receptor beta chains follows, all from one sample in a study of T cell responses to AZD1222 COVID-19 vaccine. Using immunoSEQ multiplex PCR, the repertoire was profiled, and TCRdb retains in-frame clones only, with some absent. The table shows around 89,000 clones, with around 90% occurring only once. Specimen: peripheral blood, collected on day 0 of AZD1222 vaccination. The receptors come from an adult in good health. The CDR3 runs from the conserved cysteine through the conserved F or W. D genes are given only for firm matches. Some rows have no size entry. The others give once, few or many, or a class for an expanded clone.

D: NA
J: TRBJ1-5
size: NA
V: TRBV7-8
CDR3: CASSRERTVSLAPQHF
DNA: TGTGCCAGCAGCCGAGAGAGGACAGTTTCGTTGGCGCCCCAGCATTTT

D: NA
J: TRBJ1-1
size: NA
V: TRBV6-5
CDR3: CASSPGNWGEAFF
DNA: TGTGCCAGCAGCCCAGGGAATTGGGGTGAAGCTTTCTTT

D: NA
J: TRBJ1-5
size: NA
V: TRBV19
CDR3: CASSIRDQPQHF
DNA: TGTGCCAGTAGTATCAGGGATCAGCCCCAGCATTTT

D: NA
J: TRBJ2-2
size: NA
V: TRBV9
CDR3: CASSPPGGAVNTGELFF
DNA: TGTGCCAGCAGCCCCCCAGGTGGGGCGGTAAACACCGGGGAGCTGTTTTTT

D: NA
J: TRBJ1-3
size: NA
V: TRBV9
CDR3: CASSARTSGNTIYF
DNA: TGTGCCAGCAGCGCGAGAACCTCTGGAAACACCATATATTTT

D: TRBD1
J: TRBJ1-2
size: NA
V: TRBV2
CDR3: CARTQGAGDGYTF
DNA: TGTGCCAGGACGCAGGGGGCTGGAGATGGCTACACCTTC

D: NA
J: TRBJ1-5
size: NA
V: TRBV6-2/TRBV6-3
CDR3: CASSSFPHQGSGDQPQHF
DNA: TGTGCCAGCAGCTCCTTCCCACACCAGGGCTCCGGGGATCAGCCCCAGCATTTT

D: TRBD2
J: TRBJ2-1
size: NA
V: TRBV5-1
CDR3: CASSLFLSRGANEQFF
DNA: TGCGCCAGCAGCTTATTTCTCTCGCGGGGGGCGAATGAGCAGTTCTTC

D: NA
J: TRBJ1-6
size: large
V: TRBV7-9
CDR3: CASSLHSQGFLSPLHF
DNA: TGTGCCAGCAGCCTCCATAGTCAGGGTTTTTTGTCACCCCTCCACTTT

D: NA
J: TRBJ2-6
size: NA
V: TRBV27
CDR3: CASSLVRVEGAGANVLTF
DNA: TGTGCCAGCAGTTTAGTAAGAGTGGAAGGGGCGGGGGCCAACGTCCTGACTTTC

D: NA
J: TRBJ1-5
size: NA
V: TRBV2
CDR3: CASSEGDGQPQHF
DNA: TGTGCCAGCAGTGAAGGCGACGGGCAGCCCCAGCATTTT

D: TRBD1
J: TRBJ1-4
size: NA
V: TRBV19
CDR3: CASRDRGGEKLFF
DNA: TGTGCCAGTAGGGACAGGGGCGGCGAAAAACTGTTTTTT

D: TRBD1
J: TRBJ1-2
size: few
V: TRBV4-3
CDR3: CASSRGTGNGYTF
DNA: TGCGCCAGCAGCCGAGGGACAGGGAATGGCTACACCTTC

D: NA
J: TRBJ1-6
size: NA
V: TRBV5-1
CDR3: CASSLTWYSPLHF
DNA: TGCGCCAGCAGCTTAACCTGGTATTCACCCCTCCACTTT

D: TRBD2
J: TRBJ2-3
size: NA
V: TRBV18
CDR3: CASSPPPQVRTFPGLDTDTQYF
DNA: TGTGCCAGCTCACCGCCTCCACAGGTACGGACCTTTCCGGGACTAGACACAGATACGCAGTATTTT

D: TRBD1
J: TRBJ2-7
size: NA
V: TRBV3-1/TRBV3-2
CDR3: CASSPISGTGVYEQYF
DNA: TGTGCCAGCAGCCCCATCTCCGGGACAGGGGTCTACGAGCAGTACTTC

D: NA
J: TRBJ1-1
size: NA
V: TRBV4-2
CDR3: CASSSRDNTEAFF
DNA: TGTGCCAGCAGCTCCAGGGATAACACTGAAGCTTTCTTT

D: NA
J: TRBJ1-6
size: once
V: TRBV6-5
CDR3: CASSLRSYNSPLHF
DNA: TGTGCCAGCAGTTTGCGATCCTATAATTCACCCCTCCACTTT

D: TRBD1
J: TRBJ1-5
size: NA
V: TRBV2
CDR3: CASRPGQYVQPQHF
DNA: TGTGCCAGCAGGCCGGGACAGTACGTTCAGCCCCAGCATTTT

D: NA
J: TRBJ1-4
size: NA
V: TRBV5-1
CDR3: CASSLTSSNEKLFF
DNA: TGCGCCAGCAGCTTGACCTCTTCTAATGAAAAACTGTTTTTT

D: TRBD1
J: TRBJ2-7
size: NA
V: TRBV4-2
CDR3: CASSQVQGLDEQYF
DNA: TGTGCCAGCAGCCAAGTACAGGGGCTGGACGAGCAGTACTTC

D: NA
J: TRBJ2-3
size: NA
V: TRBV15
CDR3: CATSSRDITDTQYF
DNA: TGTGCCACCAGCAGCAGGGACATCACAGATACGCAGTATTTT

D: NA
J: TRBJ1-2
size: NA
V: TRBV6-4
CDR3: CASSDSGTPRDGYTF
DNA: TGTGCCAGCAGTGATTCGGGAACCCCAAGGGATGGCTACACCTTC

D: TRBD1
J: TRBJ2-1
size: NA
V: TRBV10-3
CDR3: CAITETGQGAVEQFF
DNA: TGTGCCATCACTGAGACCGGACAGGGGGCGGTTGAGCAGTTCTTC

D: TRBD1
J: TRBJ1-1
size: NA
V: TRBV11-1
CDR3: CASSFHTGGGTEAFF
DNA: TGTGCCAGCAGCTTCCATACAGGGGGCGGGACTGAAGCTTTCTTT

D: NA
J: TRBJ1-2
size: NA
V: TRBV11-2
CDR3: CASSSVGRSPGYGYTF
DNA: TGTGCCAGCAGCTCCGTAGGACGGAGCCCGGGGTATGGCTACACCTTC

D: TRBD2
J: TRBJ2-3
size: NA
V: TRBV6-4
CDR3: CASSDSRGGTDTQYF
DNA: TGTGCCAGCAGTGACTCGCGGGGGGGCACAGATACGCAGTATTTT

D: NA
J: TRBJ1-1
size: NA
V: TRBV7-2
CDR3: CASSPGAGTEAFF
DNA: TGTGCCAGCAGCCCCGGGGCGGGCACTGAAGCTTTCTTT

D: TRBD1
J: TRBJ1-2
size: NA
V: TRBV7-2
CDR3: CASSLDRQGVYYGYTF
DNA: TGTGCCAGCAGCTTAGATAGACAGGGGGTATACTATGGCTACACCTTC

D: NA
J: TRBJ1-1
size: NA
V: TRBV3-1/TRBV3-2
CDR3: CASSQGGAEAFF
DNA: TGTGCCAGCAGCCAAGGTGGGGCTGAAGCTTTCTTT

D: NA
J: TRBJ2-7
size: NA
V: TRBV3-1/TRBV3-2
CDR3: CASSQGSDRNEQYF
DNA: TGTGCCAGCAGCCAAGGGAGTGACAGGAACGAGCAGTACTTC

D: NA
J: TRBJ2-2
size: NA
V: TRBV21-1
CDR3: CASSKFLQRNTGELFF
DNA: TGTGCCAGCAGCAAATTTCTACAGAGGAACACCGGGGAGCTGTTTTTT

D: NA
J: TRBJ2-1
size: NA
V: TRBV24-1
CDR3: CATSDPRVNEQFF
DNA: TGTGCCACCAGTGATCCCAGGGTAAATGAGCAGTTCTTC

D: NA
J: TRBJ2-1
size: NA
V: TRBV5-1
CDR3: CASSLGTGTRDEQFF
DNA: TGCGCCAGCAGCCTAGGGACAGGGACTAGGGATGAGCAGTTCTTC

D: NA
J: TRBJ1-2
size: NA
V: TRBV28
CDR3: CASSLGGGPYGYTF
DNA: TGTGCCAGCAGTTTAGGGGGGGGGCCCTATGGCTACACCTTC

D: TRBD2
J: TRBJ2-5
size: once
V: TRBV6-5
CDR3: CASSLAGNQETQYF
DNA: TGTGCCAGCAGTTTAGCGGGGAACCAAGAGACCCAGTACTTC

D: NA
J: TRBJ1-6
size: NA
V: TRBV9
CDR3: CASSVGVGLGSPLHF
DNA: TGTGCCAGCAGCGTAGGTGTGGGGCTGGGGTCACCCCTCCACTTT

D: NA
J: TRBJ1-2
size: NA
V: TRBV6-5
CDR3: CASSPGLDYGYTF
DNA: TGTGCCAGCAGCCCAGGGCTTGACTATGGCTACACCTTC

D: NA
J: TRBJ1-5
size: NA
V: TRBV19
CDR3: CASSTGREQPQHF
DNA: TGTGCCAGTAGTACAGGGAGGGAACAGCCCCAGCATTTT